These 2 T cell receptor beta chains share one sample of origin, sequenced in a study of radiotherapy plus CTLA-4 blockade in lung cancer (dated by TCRdb to 2017 to 2018). The library came from the immunoSEQ multiplex PCR assay. Here the immuneACCESS table is served through TCRdb, limited to in-frame sequences with V and J called. Missing clones are a known gap in these copies; in checked studies unresolved V genes cover under half, and the rest lacks a known reason. Within this sample are about 67,000 clones, with approximately 76% of them counted one time only. Roughly 15% of the sample belongs to the ten largest clones. This specimen consisted of peripheral blood, obtained from a patient treated with radiotherapy plus ipilimumab. These receptors were collected from a human donor with non-small cell lung cancer whose response to radiotherapy plus ipilimumab could not be evaluated. Some clones in this sample may be carry-over from other donors' samples.

The chain recombines TRBV15 with TRBJ1-3; D is ambiguous. CDR1 and CDR2 from the germline V gene are LNHNV and YYDKDF (reference sequence). CDR3 length: 12 amino acids. V shed 0 bases and J shed 5 bases, with 2 bases lying between them. The CDR3 sequence: CATSRDRNTIYF. The CDR3 nucleotides are TGTGCCACCAGCAGAGATAGAAACACCATATATTTT. The whole variable domain, remainder taken from reference TRBV15 and TRBJ1-3, is DAMVIQNPRYQVTQFGKPVTLSCSQTLNHNVMYWYQQKSSQAPKLLFHYYDKDFNNEADTPDNFQSRRPNTSFCFLDIRSPGLGDTAMYLCATSRDRNTIYFGEGSWLTVV.

This clone was seen a handful of times. This chain uses TRBV10-3 with TRBJ2-7, with D perhaps TRBD2 (5 bases). Germline values: CDR1 ENHRY, CDR2 SYGVKD. Between the trimmed V and J ends, which lost 10 bases and 6 bases, there was a span of 13 bases. This CDR3 has 11 residues. The CDR3 is CATSYAGEQYF. Here the CDR3 DNA reads TGTGCCACTTCCTACGCGGGCGAGCAGTACTTC.